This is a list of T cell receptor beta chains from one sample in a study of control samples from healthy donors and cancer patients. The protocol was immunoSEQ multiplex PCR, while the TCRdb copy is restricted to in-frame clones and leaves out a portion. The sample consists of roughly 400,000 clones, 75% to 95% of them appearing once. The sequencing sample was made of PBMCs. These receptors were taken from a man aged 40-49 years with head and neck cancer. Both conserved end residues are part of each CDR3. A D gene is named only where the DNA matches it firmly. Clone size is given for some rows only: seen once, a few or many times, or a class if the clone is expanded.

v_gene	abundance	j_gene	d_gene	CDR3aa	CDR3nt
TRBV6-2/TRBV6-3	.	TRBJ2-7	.	CASSYPMGGQYF	TGTGCCAGCAGTTACCCGATGGGGGGGCAGTACTTC
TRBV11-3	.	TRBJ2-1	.	CASSLKGPYNEQFF	TGTGCCAGCAGCTTAAAGGGGCCCTACAATGAGCAGTTCTTC
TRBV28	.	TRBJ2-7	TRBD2	CASGNRASGSNEQYF	TGTGCCAGCGGCAATAGGGCTAGCGGGAGTAACGAGCAGTACTTC
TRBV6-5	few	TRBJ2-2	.	CASSYRGELTGELFF	TGTGCCAGCAGTTACCGTGGGGAGCTCACCGGGGAGCTGTTTTTT
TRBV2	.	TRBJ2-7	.	CASLTGISYEQYF	TGTGCCAGCCTCACAGGGATTTCGTACGAGCAGTACTTC
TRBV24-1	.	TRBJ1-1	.	CATSDFPDFGEAFF	TGTGCCACCAGTGATTTTCCGGATTTCGGTGAAGCTTTCTTT
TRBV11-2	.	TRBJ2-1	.	CASSLAGSSYNEQFF	TGTGCCAGCAGCTTAGCGGGGAGCTCCTACAATGAGCAGTTCTTC
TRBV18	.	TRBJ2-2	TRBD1	CASSPGTGATGELFF	TGTGCCAGCTCACCCGGGACAGGAGCCACCGGGGAGCTGTTTTTT
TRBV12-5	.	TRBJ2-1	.	CASGLPIHNEQFF	TGTGCTAGTGGTTTGCCAATCCACAATGAGCAGTTCTTC
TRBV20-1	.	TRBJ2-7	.	CSARAGIEQYF	TGCAGTGCTAGAGCGGGAATCGAGCAGTACTTC
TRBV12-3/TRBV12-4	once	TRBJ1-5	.	CASSLAEDQPQHF	TGTGCCAGCAGTCTCGCGGAAGATCAGCCCCAGCATTTT
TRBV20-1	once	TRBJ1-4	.	CSASGLEKLFF	TGCAGTGCGTCAGGGCTCGAAAAACTGTTTTTT
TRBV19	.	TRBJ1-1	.	CASSIGGERTEAFF	TGTGCCAGTAGTATAGGTGGGGAGCGGACTGAAGCTTTCTTT
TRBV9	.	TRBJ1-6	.	CASSVDTTTGRAPLHF	TGTGCCAGCAGCGTGGACACTACTACAGGTAGAGCACCCCTCCACTTT
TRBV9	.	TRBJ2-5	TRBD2	CASSLSGHVPETQYF	TGTGCCAGCAGCCTTAGCGGGCACGTCCCAGAGACCCAGTACTTC
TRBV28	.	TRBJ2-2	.	CASSSISSDWLIIGELFF	TGTGCCAGCAGTTCTATTTCCTCCGATTGGTTGATCATCGGGGAGCTGTTTTTT
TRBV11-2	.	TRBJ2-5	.	CASSLEVFVGETQYF	TGTGCCAGCAGCTTAGAGGTTTTCGTGGGAGAGACCCAGTACTTC
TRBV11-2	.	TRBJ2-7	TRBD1	CASSLGVKGTGRGDEQYF	TGTGCCAGCAGCTTAGGAGTGAAGGGGACAGGCCGGGGAGACGAGCAGTACTTC
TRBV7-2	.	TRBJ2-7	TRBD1	CASSLAGTGVHEQYF	TGTGCCAGCAGCTTAGCCGGGACAGGGGTCCACGAGCAGTACTTC
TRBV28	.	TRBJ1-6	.	CASKRLMGLHWNSPLHF	TGTGCCAGCAAGAGATTAATGGGACTCCATTGGAATTCACCCCTCCACTTT
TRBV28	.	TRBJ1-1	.	CASRVGGLTSYQNTEAFF	TGTGCCAGCAGGGTTGGAGGGCTGACCTCCTACCAGAACACTGAAGCTTTCTTT
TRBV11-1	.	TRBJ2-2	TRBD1	CASSPGQTNTGELFF	TGTGCCAGCAGCCCGGGACAGACGAACACCGGGGAGCTGTTTTTT
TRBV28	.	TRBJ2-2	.	CASSLGGAEAGELFF	TGTGCCAGCAGTTTAGGGGGGGCCGAGGCCGGGGAGCTGTTTTTT
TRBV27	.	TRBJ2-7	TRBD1	CASSTSGTGNYEQYF	TGTGCCAGCAGTACATCCGGGACAGGGAACTACGAGCAGTACTTC
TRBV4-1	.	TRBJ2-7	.	CASSQDPVAGTTNTHYEQYF	TGCGCCAGCAGCCAAGATCCCGTGGCAGGAACCACAAATACCCACTACGAGCAGTACTTC
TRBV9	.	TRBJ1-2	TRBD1	CASSVGQGLGGYTF	TGTGCCAGCAGCGTAGGACAGGGGCTGGGTGGCTACACCTTC
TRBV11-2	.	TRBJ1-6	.	CASGWWGDNSPLHF	TGTGCCAGCGGGTGGTGGGGCGATAATTCACCCCTCCACTTT
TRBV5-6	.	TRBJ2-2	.	CASSLGAFMAGELFF	TGTGCCAGCAGCTTGGGGGCGTTTATGGCCGGGGAGCTGTTTTTT
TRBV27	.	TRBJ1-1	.	CASSPNGRVSGAFF	TGTGCCAGCAGTCCGAACGGGCGAGTTTCCGGAGCTTTCTTT
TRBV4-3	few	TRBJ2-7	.	CASSHSRGSYEQYF	TGCGCCAGCAGCCACTCTCGGGGTTCCTACGAGCAGTACTTC
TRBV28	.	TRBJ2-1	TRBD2	CASSMGTSGGSNEQFF	TGTGCCAGCAGTATGGGAACTAGCGGGGGTTCCAATGAGCAGTTCTTC
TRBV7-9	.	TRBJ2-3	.	CASSSGPSGDTQYF	TGTGCCAGCAGCTCCGGGCCCTCGGGAGATACGCAGTATTTT
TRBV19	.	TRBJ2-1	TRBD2	CASSNAGGWNEQFF	TGTGCCAGTAGTAACGCGGGAGGATGGAATGAGCAGTTCTTC
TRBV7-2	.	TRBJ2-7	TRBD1	CASSVDRGDEQYF	TGTGCCAGCAGCGTCGACAGGGGGGACGAGCAGTACTTC
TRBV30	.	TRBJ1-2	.	CAWSRGEDYGYTF	TGTGCCTGGAGTCGGGGCGAGGACTATGGCTACACCTTC
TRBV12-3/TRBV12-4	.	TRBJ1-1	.	CASSLGGDTEAFF	TGTGCCAGCAGTTTAGGAGGGGACACTGAAGCTTTCTTT
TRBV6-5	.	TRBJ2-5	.	CASSPRQSVQTQYF	TGTGCCAGCAGCCCCAGACAGAGCGTACAGACCCAGTACTTC
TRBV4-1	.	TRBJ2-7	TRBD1	CASSTRDSSYEQYF	TGCGCCAGCAGCACCCGGGACAGCTCCTACGAGCAGTACTTC
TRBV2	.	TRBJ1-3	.	CASSADRSSGNTIYF	TGTGCCAGCAGTGCCGACAGGAGCTCTGGAAACACCATATATTTT
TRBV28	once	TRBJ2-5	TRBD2	CASREGGSTETQYF	TGTGCCAGCAGAGAGGGAGGGTCCACGGAGACCCAGTACTTC
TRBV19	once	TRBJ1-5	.	CASSPAQWVYSNQPQHF	TGTGCCAGTAGTCCCGCCCAGTGGGTGTATAGCAATCAGCCCCAGCATTTT
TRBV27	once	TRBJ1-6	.	CASSPPFLGLSNSPLHF	TGTGCCAGCAGTCCCCCGTTTCTAGGGTTATCTAATTCACCCCTCCACTTT
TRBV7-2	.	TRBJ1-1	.	CASTHPGYNTEAFF	TGTGCCAGCACCCACCCAGGGTATAACACTGAAGCTTTCTTT
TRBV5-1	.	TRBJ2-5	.	CASSTAVEETQYF	TGCGCCAGCAGCACCGCGGTTGAAGAGACCCAGTACTTC
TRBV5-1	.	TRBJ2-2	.	CASSLQGITSRTNTGELFF	TGCGCCAGCAGCTTGCAGGGAATTACTTCCCGAACGAACACCGGGGAGCTGTTTTTT
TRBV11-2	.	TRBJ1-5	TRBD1	CASSSTGESNQPQHF	TGTGCCAGCAGCTCTACAGGGGAAAGCAATCAGCCCCAGCATTTT